This T cell receptor (beta chain) was captured in a study of blood T cell repertoires in COVID-19. Study overall: From the United States, Italy and Spain came samples of acute and convalescent COVID-19.

Looked up from germline, CDR1 is ENHRY and CDR2 is SYGVKD. The CDR3 extends over 14 amino acids. V gave up 5 bases and J gave up 0 bases, with 8 bases separating them. Original methodology: Amplifying reference gene primers gave estimates of nucleated cell counts. The protocol was immunoSEQ multiplex PCR, while the TCRdb copy is restricted to in-frame clones and leaves out a portion. V and J calls and clone size are given by that table; D and trimming were obtained from the DNA. The sample lists approximately 110,000 clones, about 80% occurring once. This chain joins TRBV10-3 and TRBJ2-1; possible D gene TRBD1, 6 bases. The sequence was collected from a woman in her fifties or sixties with acute or convalescent COVID-19. The sequenced sample was peripheral blood. In nucleotides, the CDR3 is TGTGCCATCAGTTTGACAGGCTCCTACAATGAGCAGTTCTTC. This codes for CAISLTGSYNEQFF.